This T cell receptor (beta chain) was documented in a study of PD-1 blockade in classical Hodgkin lymphoma. Notes on this clone: Its antigen is currently unknown.

This CDR3 comprises 14 residues. The V and J ends lost 5 bases and 6 bases respectively, with 13 bases between them. CDR1 and CDR2 (germline): SGHAT, FQNNGV. The time point here: cycle 4 day 1 (C4D1), after 5 to 7 weeks of nivolumab. Exposure to brentuximab vedotin varied, and each patient had relapsed following autologous stem cell transplantation. The assay was immunoSEQ multiplex PCR, and TCRdb's table has in-frame clones only and misses some. This sample carries roughly 28,000 clones, roughly 80% of them seen once, and the ten largest clones take less than 20%. Findings of the study overall: Exclusion applied to patients who initiated nivolumab less than 1 year following ASCT. CD4+ but not CD8+ TCR diversity rose significantly by C4D1. Complete responders had baseline diversity similar to newly diagnosed patients. Newly diagnosed patients were reported to exhibit reduced baseline TCR diversity relative to healthy donors.

This receptor was obtained from a human donor with classical Hodgkin lymphoma. The chain employs TRBV11-2 and TRBJ1-4; possible D gene TRBD1, 5 bases. Sequenced here: peripheral blood mononuclear cells (PBMCs), sampled before the fourth cycle of nivolumab. For the CDR3, the DNA is TGTGCCAGCAGCGACAGCAGAGGGGATGAAAAACTGTTTTTT. Protein sequence: CASSDSRGDEKLFF.